Included here is one T cell receptor beta chain sequence, with context. The target antigen is unknown. With a J-beta primer mix and a sample-barcoded 5' primer, a second PCR ran roughly 6 to 11 cycles. TCRdb itself ran the 5' RACE reads through MiXCR, one entry per CDR3 protein. The data contain 500,000 to 650,000 distinct CDR3 sequences, approximately 26% of them singletons. The data are from a study of blood T cells in healthy people across ages. CDR3 size: 13 residues. The germline V and J ends were trimmed by 0 bases and 6 bases, with 6 bases remaining between them. Germline V gene lookup returns CDR1 LGHDT and CDR2 YNNKEL (reference sequence). Study observations and caveats: Researchers said unsorted PBMCs prevented a conclusive naive versus antigen-experienced comparison.

Total RNA, at least 5.5 micrograms per sample, was extracted from PBMCs. The data were also submitted as part of a second study, on T cells of mothers and their children. Turning to that study: Each mother gave over 8.5 million TCR beta CDR3 reads; each child, roughly 3 million.

V gene TRBV3-1 combines with J gene TRBJ2-1; D gene ambiguous. The sample was blood. The receptor comes from a boy under 10 years old in good health. The CDR3 loop is CASSQDASNEQFF. As DNA, the CDR3 is TGTGCCAGCAGCCAAGATGCCAGCAATGAGCAGTTCTTC.